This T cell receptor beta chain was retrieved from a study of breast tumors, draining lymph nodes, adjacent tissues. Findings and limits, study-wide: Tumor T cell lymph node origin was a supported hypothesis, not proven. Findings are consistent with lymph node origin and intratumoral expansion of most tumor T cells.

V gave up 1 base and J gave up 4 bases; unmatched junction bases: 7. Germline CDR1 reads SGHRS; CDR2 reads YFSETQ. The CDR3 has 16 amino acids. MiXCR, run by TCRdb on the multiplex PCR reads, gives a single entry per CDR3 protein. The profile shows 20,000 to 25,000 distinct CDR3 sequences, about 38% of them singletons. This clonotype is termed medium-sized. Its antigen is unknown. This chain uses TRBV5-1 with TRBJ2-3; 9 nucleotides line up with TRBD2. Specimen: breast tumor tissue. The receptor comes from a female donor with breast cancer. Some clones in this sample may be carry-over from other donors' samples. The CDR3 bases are TGCGCCAGCAGCTTGTTAGCAGCGGGGGGACCAGATACGCAGTATTTT. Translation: CASSLLAAGGPDTQYF.